Shown below are 18 T cell receptor beta chains from a single sample sequenced in a study of Ad26.COV2.S vaccination and SARS-CoV-2 variants. The data were produced by immunoSEQ multiplex PCR, yet TCRdb's version contains in-frame clones alone and is incomplete. Of 300,000 to 400,000 clones listed, about 87% are singletons. The sample's treatment: roughly 18 received Ad26.COV2.S at low or high dose, single or two shots; roughly 5 received placebo; per-sample allocation not given. The samples date from day 63 after the first vaccine or placebo injection. Sequencing used peripheral blood, obtained in a trial of Ad26.COV2.S vaccine versus placebo. Every receptor here comes from a person between 18 and 59 years old who received the Ad26.COV2.S COVID-19 vaccine or a placebo.

The V call is TRBV4-2, the J call TRBJ2-6; D gene uncertain. This CDR3 region has 15 residues. V was pared by 4 bases and J by 0 bases, with 7 bases between. Germline values: CDR1 LGHNA, CDR2 YNFKEQ. The CDR3 loop is CASSPLDSGANVLTF. The CDR3 nucleotides read TGTGCCAGCAGCCCCCTTGACTCTGGGGCCAACGTCCTGACTTTC.

The chain joins TRBV3-1 (or the pseudogene TRBV3-2) to TRBJ2-7; possible D gene TRBD2, 6 bases. This CDR3 spans 15 amino acids. The V gene lost 0 bases and the J gene lost 4 bases, with 13 bases spanning the gap. Per germline, CDR1 LGHDT and CDR2 YNNKEL (reference sequence). CDR3 amino acids: CASSQDGGGWYEQYF. The CDR3, as DNA: TGTGCCAGCAGCCAAGACGGTGGAGGGTGGTACGAGCAGTACTTC.

CDR3: CAAGRSVVGELFF. The DNA of the CDR3 is TGTGCCGCAGGAAGGAGTGTGGTCGGGGAGCTGTTTTTT. This chain uses TRBV6-5 with TRBJ2-2, with D unclear. The CDR3 has 13 amino acids. Germline CDR1 reads MNHEY; CDR2 reads SVGAGI. V was shortened by 11 bases and J by 7 bases, with 17 bases between the two germline ends.

The chain uses TRBV7-2 and TRBJ2-6; D gene ambiguous. Germline V gives CDR1 SGHTA, CDR2 FQGNSA. The CDR3 length is 15 residues. Trimming pared 5 bases from V and 0 bases from J, leaving 8 bases between. CDR3 in amino acids: CASSPRVSGANVLTF. For the CDR3, the DNA is TGTGCCAGCAGCCCCCGGGTCTCTGGGGCCAACGTCCTGACTTTC.

J is TRBJ2-3 and V is TRBV7-3; 11 bases align to TRBD2. This CDR3 contains 15 residues. V shed 6 bases, J shed 6 bases, and the junction held 8 bases outside the gene matches. CDR1 is SGHTA, CDR2 FQGTGA, per germline. In nucleotides, the CDR3 is TGTGCCAGCAGTATAGCGGGAGGGCTCATGGATACGCAGTATTTT. Amino acid sequence: CASSIAGGLMDTQYF.

This chain connects TRBV28 to TRBJ2-7; TRBD2 might be the D (6 bases). V was clipped by 7 bases and J by 0 bases, with 19 bases between them. Germline assignment: CDR1 MDHEN and CDR2 SYDVKM. This CDR3 region has 16 residues. CDR3 loop: CASKPPRGSISYEQYF. DNA of the CDR3: TGTGCCAGCAAACCCCCTCGGGGGTCGATCTCCTACGAGCAGTACTTC. Using reference TRBV28 and TRBJ2-7 for the parts outside the CDR3, the full variable domain is DVKVTQSSRYLVKRTGEKVFLECVQDMDHENMFWYRQDPGLGLRLIYFSYDVKMKEKGDIPEGYSVSREKKERFSLILESASTNQTSMYLCASKPPRGSISYEQYFGPGTRLTVT.

The rearrangement links TRBV29-1 to TRBJ1-2; D not certain. Germline V gene data show CDR1 as SQVTM and CDR2 as ANQGSEA. The V gene lost 4 bases and the J gene lost 8 bases, with 14 bases spanning the gap. This CDR3 contains 12 residues. The chain's CDR3 is CSVAGERSGYTF. Here the CDR3 DNA reads TGCAGCGTTGCCGGTGAGCGAAGCGGCTACACCTTC.

This clone was observed a single time. The chain recombines TRBV5-1 with TRBJ2-3, with 9 bases fitting TRBD1. Germline V lookup: CDR1 SGHRS, CDR2 YFSETQ. This CDR3 contains 15 residues. The ends lost 0 bases at V and 6 bases at J; junction bases unmatched: 5. CDR3 sequence reads: CASSLGGQGGDTQYF. The CDR3 nucleotides are TGCGCCAGCAGCTTGGGGGGACAGGGAGGGGATACGCAGTATTTT.

This chain joins TRBV11-3 and TRBJ2-1, with 9 bases aligning to TRBD2. Germline CDR1 reads SGHNT; CDR2 reads YENEEA. CDR3 size: 15 residues. The V and J ends lost 5 bases and 9 bases, in that order; junction bases with no gene match: 11. CDR3 sequence reads: CASSPLAGGFAEQFF. CDR3 DNA sequence: TGTGCCAGCAGCCCTCTCGCGGGAGGGTTTGCTGAGCAGTTCTTC.

V gene TRBV12-3 or TRBV12-4 combines with J gene TRBJ1-2; 8 bases agree with TRBD1. V dropped 8 bases and J dropped 6; count of bases not matched to a gene: 8. CDR3 size: 13 residues. CDR3 region: CASGTSGGDGYTF. In DNA, the CDR3 is TGTGCCAGCGGAACCTCAGGGGGCGATGGCTACACCTTC.

The chain combines TRBV5-5 with TRBJ2-2; TRBD1 matches 10 bases. The V gene's germline CDR1 is SGHKS and CDR2 YYEKEE (reference sequence). V gave up 5 bases and J gave up 6 bases; unmatched junction bases: 10. CDR3 length: 16 amino acids. The CDR3 reads CASSQPDRGLPGELFF. The CDR3 DNA reads as TGTGCCAGCAGTCAACCTGACAGGGGGCTACCCGGGGAGCTGTTTTTT.

This chain links TRBV28 with TRBJ1-5; D gene unclear. The CDR3 contains 14 residues. V was trimmed by 5 bases and J by 9 bases, leaving 17 bases between them. CDR1 and CDR2 from the germline V gene are MDHEN and SYDVKM. The CDR3 spells CASSPPLTDPPQHF. The CDR3 nucleotides are TGTGCCAGCAGTCCCCCCCTAACGGATCCGCCCCAGCATTTT.

The V and J genes are TRBV6-5 and TRBJ1-3; D is perhaps TRBD1 (5 bases). Trimming stripped 2 bases from V and 0 bases from J, with 11 bases between. Germline V gives CDR1 MNHEY, CDR2 SVGAGI. The CDR3 covers 16 residues. Here the CDR3 DNA reads TGTGCCAGCAGTTACGGGGGGGGAAGCTCTGGAAACACCATATATTTT. As protein: CASSYGGGSSGNTIYF.

This chain connects TRBV3-1 (or the pseudogene TRBV3-2) to TRBJ2-7, with 8 bases lining up with TRBD2. Trimming cost V 3 bases and J 6 bases; bases outside gene matches: 13. Per the germline V gene, CDR1 is LGHDT and CDR2 is YNNKEL (reference sequence). The CDR3 contains 16 residues. Here the CDR3 reads CASSHLPGGISSEQYF. As DNA, the CDR3 is TGTGCCAGCAGCCATCTCCCGGGGGGGATTTCTTCCGAGCAGTACTTC.

V gene TRBV27 combines with J gene TRBJ1-1, with unresolved D. This CDR3 contains 15 residues. The V gene lost 0 bases and the J gene lost 0 bases, with 8 bases spanning the gap. Germline CDR1 is MNHEY and CDR2 is SMNVEV (reference sequence). This chain's CDR3 is CASSLSVGLNTEAFF. The CDR3 DNA reads TGTGCCAGCAGTTTATCGGTGGGCCTGAACACTGAAGCTTTCTTT.

The V gene is TRBV20-1, the J gene TRBJ1-2; unclear D gene. This CDR3 is 9 amino acids long. Looked up from germline, CDR1 is DFQATT and CDR2 is SNEGSKA (reference sequence). The V and J ends lost 5 bases and 11 bases respectively, with 9 bases between them. CDR3 sequence: CSAHPGYTF. The CDR3 coding sequence is TGCAGTGCTCACCCCGGATACACCTTC.

The chain combines TRBV5-5 with TRBJ2-1, with 9 bases that match TRBD2. This CDR3 has 13 residues. After removal of 7 bases from V and 7 bases from J, the junction contained 6 bases not matched to a gene. Per the germline V gene, CDR1 is SGHKS and CDR2 is YYEKEE (reference sequence). CDR3 protein: CASPGTSINEQFF. The CDR3 nucleotides are TGTGCCAGCCCCGGGACTAGCATAAATGAGCAGTTCTTC.

The chain links TRBV2 to TRBJ2-5, with D perhaps TRBD2 (5 bases). CDR3 length equals 13 residues. Deletions cut 2 bases from V and 3 bases from J, with 7 bases between. Germline assignment: CDR1 SNHLY and CDR2 FYNNEI. CDR3 bases: TGTGCCAGCAGTGAACGGGATAAAGAGACCCAGTACTTC. This encodes CASSERDKETQYF.